These T cell receptor beta chains were read from a single sample in a study of radiation and T cells in renal cell carcinoma. Profiled with immunoSEQ multiplex PCR; TCRdb holds only in-frame clones, not every one. The sample lists 150,000 or so clones, about 87% occurring once. This sample comprised blood, obtained from a patient whose treatment included radiotherapy and nephrectomy. Source of these receptors: a woman between 50 and 59 years old with renal cell carcinoma. CDR3s leave out the opening cysteine and the closing phenylalanine or tryptophan. Rows give clone size only sometimes, using once, few, many, or a class for an expanded clone.

j_gene | v_gene | abundance | CDR3aa
TRBJ1-4 | TRBV6-1 | - | ASSFQGTAEKLF
TRBJ2-7 | TRBV5-6 | - | ASSPRIGYEQY
TRBJ1-6 | TRBV6-5 | - | ASRTAGYSPLH
TRBJ2-3 | TRBV7-2 | - | ASSFGAGSDTQY
TRBJ2-1 | TRBV18 | once | ASSLFTRGSYNEQF
TRBJ1-2 | TRBV7-2 | - | ASSLDATAYGYT
TRBJ1-4 | TRBV19 | few | ASRTGQKNEKLF
TRBJ2-7 | TRBV5-5 | - | ASGYNYEQY
TRBJ2-7 | TRBV2 | - | ASSERGLSSYEQY
TRBJ2-3 | TRBV19 | - | ASSIDRGDTQY
TRBJ2-5 | TRBV19 | - | ASRPTSGGETQY
TRBJ1-5 | TRBV18 | - | ASSLPGSNQPQH
TRBJ1-4 | TRBV18 | - | ASSPTGGSEKLF
TRBJ2-3 | TRBV5-5 | - | ASSHGGGSGPTDTQY
TRBJ1-1 | TRBV19 | - | ASRDSRNTEAF
TRBJ1-5 | TRBV29-1 | - | SVAQGGNHQPQH
TRBJ2-1 | TRBV15 | - | ATSSSYNEQF
TRBJ1-2 | TRBV6-1 | - | ASSESGRRANYGYT
TRBJ1-4 | TRBV15 | - | ATRGTGVEKLF
TRBJ1-2 | TRBV2 | - | ASSEAPQVDTNGYGYT
TRBJ1-3 | TRBV19 | - | ASLPGRAAGNTIY
TRBJ2-2 | TRBV2 | once | ASMGQSNTGELF
TRBJ1-1 | TRBV2 | - | ASSVVKTNTEAF
TRBJ2-5 | TRBV5-6 | - | ASSLVGDEQY
TRBJ2-7 | TRBV6-5 | - | ASSAQGYEQY
TRBJ1-1 | TRBV5-1 | - | ASSPGFDTEAF
TRBJ1-5 | TRBV19 | - | ASTPGVPNQPQH
TRBJ1-5 | TRBV6-5 | - | ASSGQGEFRPQH
- | TRBV2 | - | ASSESAGRYEQY
TRBJ2-6 | TRBV9 | - | ASSARTKSGGPNPGANVLT
TRBJ2-5 | TRBV5-1 | - | ASSRTSGGVRETQY
TRBJ2-5 | TRBV7-2 | - | ASSLSGGRQETQY
TRBJ2-7 | TRBV25-1 | - | ASSERGSSYEQY
TRBJ2-5 | TRBV5-4 | - | ASGHGQGLFETQY
TRBJ2-1 | TRBV6-6 | - | ASTHVGSYNEQF
TRBJ1-5 | TRBV12-2 | - | ASRLVAPGCNQPQH
TRBJ1-1 | TRBV19 | - | ASSLGANTEAF
TRBJ2-7 | TRBV2 | - | ASGLGTSSYEQY
TRBJ1-6 | TRBV12-5 | - | ASAAAGTNSPLH
TRBJ2-7 | TRBV7-2 | - | ASANYEQY
TRBJ2-3 | TRBV6-5 | once | ASMRSDTQY
TRBJ2-3 | TRBV9 | few | ASSFAGTATDTQY
TRBJ1-1 | TRBV7-3 | - | ASSEQTNTEAF
TRBJ2-1 | TRBV7-3 | - | ASSPRDSSYNEQF
TRBJ1-5 | TRBV19 | - | ASSIAGGGNQPQH
TRBJ2-3 | TRBV7-9 | - | ASSLAGGKTDTQY
TRBJ1-6 | TRBV6-5 | - | ASRPPGGGESPLH
TRBJ2-1 | TRBV5-1 | - | ASSSGLGRNYNEQF
TRBJ2-5 | TRBV7-3 | - | ASSLNGLQETQY
TRBJ2-5 | TRBV18 | - | ASSPAEGGEETQY
TRBJ2-3 | TRBV7-2 | once | ASSLSGWGPPDTQY
TRBJ2-7 | TRBV18 | - | ASSLGTANLDEQY
TRBJ2-7 | TRBV19 | - | ASKGTGGSYEQY
TRBJ1-1 | TRBV2 | - | ASSNQIPTGATEAF